This T cell receptor beta chain was captured by sequencing in a study of read filtering for tumor transcriptome and immune sequencing. About the research overall: By R-ISS, stages I, II and III held roughly 8, 15 and 7 patients. DNase treatment preceded whole-transcriptome library preparation.

This clonotype was recorded many times. From approximately 400 ng of RNA, a library with molecular barcoded alpha/delta and beta/gamma adaptors was made. TCRdb passed the reads through MiXCR, listing each CDR3 protein once. Among 9,000 to 9,500 distinct CDR3 sequences listed, roughly 15% were seen once. CDR3 length equals 13 residues. Germline CDR1 is SGHTA and CDR2 is FQGNSA. Trimming shortened V by 2 bases and J by 3 bases, and 5 bases separated the two germline ends. Sequencing was performed on a population of CD138-negative cells sorted from bone marrow. This sequence was found in a donor aged 40 or over with multiple myeloma. The chain recombines TRBV7-2 with TRBJ1-5; D gene unclear. CDR3 DNA sequence: TGTGCCAGCAGCTTACAGGACAATCAGCCCCAGCATTTT. This encodes CASSLQDNQPQHF.